A single sample gave rise to the 29 T cell receptor beta chains below, sequenced in a study of T cell changes during pregnancy in multiple sclerosis. Using immunoSEQ multiplex PCR, the repertoire was profiled, and TCRdb retains in-frame clones only, with some absent. The sample includes roughly 60,000 clones, roughly 90% seen only once; the top ten take approximately 1.5%. Sequencing was performed on peripheral blood, taken in the second trimester of pregnancy. These receptors came from a female donor with multiple sclerosis, enrolled in a pregnancy study.

The V gene is TRBV6-1, the J gene TRBJ2-7; 9 bases map to TRBD1. This CDR3 is 13 amino acids long. Per the germline V gene, CDR1 is MNHNS and CDR2 is SASEGT. V lost 11 bases to trimming and J lost 4 bases; unmatched junction nucleotides: 9. The CDR3 DNA follows: TGTGCCGGACCGGGACAGGGACCTTACGAGCAGTACTTC. The encoded protein is CAGPGQGPYEQYF.

CDR3 coding DNA: TGTGCGAGCCGGTTGCAGGGCAGAGACCAGCCCCAGCATTTT. Its translation is CASRLQGRDQPQHF. The rearrangement joins TRBV2 to TRBJ1-5; tentative D call: TRBD1 (5 bases). Germline CDR1 reads SNHLY; CDR2 reads FYNNEI. This CDR3 region has 14 residues.

The chain uses TRBV7-9 and TRBJ1-4; 12 nucleotides line up with TRBD1. The germline gives CDR1 SEHNR, CDR2 FQNEAQ (reference sequence). After removal of 5 bases from V and 5 bases from J, the junction contained 6 bases not matched to a gene. CDR3 length: 16 residues. CDR3 sequence: CASSPGQGAQNEKLFF. CDR3 coding DNA: TGTGCCAGCAGCCCGGGACAGGGGGCGCAAAATGAAAAACTGTTTTTT.

The rearrangement uses TRBV25-1 and TRBJ2-1; perhaps TRBD2 as D (6 bases). CDR3 length: 12 residues. The germline V and J ends were trimmed by 11 bases and 9 bases, with 17 bases remaining between them. Germline V gene data show CDR1 as MGHDK and CDR2 as SYGVNS. For the CDR3, the DNA is TGTGCCCCCCCCGGAGGGCCTAGTGAGCAGTTCTTC. The encoded protein is CAPPGGPSEQFF.

V and J are TRBV10-3 and TRBJ2-1; D is perhaps TRBD1 (5 bases). In germline, CDR1 is ENHRY, CDR2 SYGVKD. The CDR3 has 17 amino acids. The V end was cut by 8 bases, the J end by 1 base, with 21 bases between. CDR3 sequence reads: CAIAGLAEGASYNEQFF. The DNA for the CDR3 is TGTGCCATCGCTGGTCTGGCGGAAGGGGCATCCTACAATGAGCAGTTCTTC.

The V call is TRBV11-2, the J call TRBJ2-6, with D perhaps matching TRBD2 (6 bases). V lost 5 bases to trimming and J lost 2 bases, with 13 bases between them. Germline CDR1 and CDR2: SGHAT and FQNNGV. The CDR3 runs 16 residues. The CDR3 is CASSPDAGTGANVLTF. CDR3 sequence (DNA): TGTGCCAGCAGCCCAGACGCGGGGACTGGGGCCAACGTCCTGACTTTC.

The chain uses TRBV18 and TRBJ1-2, with D perhaps TRBD1 (6 bases). V was shortened by 7 bases and J by 4 bases, with 13 bases between the two germline ends. The CDR3 covers 13 residues. Germline CDR1 is KGHSH and CDR2 is LQKENI. The CDR3 sequence: CASCPAGAYGYTF. CDR3 bases: TGTGCCAGCTGCCCGGCAGGGGCCTATGGCTACACCTTC. Supplemented by reference TRBV18 and TRBJ1-2, the full variable domain reads NAGVMQNPRHLVRRRGQEARLRCSPMKGHSHVYWYRQLPEEGLKFMVYLQKENIIDESGMPKERFSAEFPKEGPSILRIQQVVRGDSAAYFCASCPAGAYGYTFGSGTRLTVV.

V and J are TRBV12-5 and TRBJ2-7; a weak D match, TRBD2 (6 bases). Germline V gives CDR1 LGHNT, CDR2 FRNRAP. The CDR3 spans 13 residues. Trimming pared 2 bases from V and 6 bases from J, leaving 11 bases between. In DNA, the CDR3 is TGTGCTAGTGGTTTGAGCGGGTGGGGCGAGCAGTACTTC. It is translated as CASGLSGWGEQYF.

V usage is TRBV7-2 and J usage is TRBJ1-2; 11 nucleotides agree with TRBD1. Losses at the gene ends were 5 bases for V and 7 bases for J; bases not matched to a gene: 15. The germline V gene encodes CDR1 SGHTA and CDR2 FQGNSA. There are 17 residues in the CDR3. The CDR3 reads CASSAPGTGGRLSGYTF. Here the CDR3 DNA reads TGTGCCAGCAGCGCACCCGGGACAGGGGGGAGGTTGAGTGGCTACACCTTC.

This clone was recorded once. The CDR3 bases are TGTGCCAGTAGTATCACACAGGGGTTCTACGAGCAGTACTTC. Translating it yields CASSITQGFYEQYF. This chain uses TRBV19 with TRBJ2-7; 7 bases fit TRBD1. This CDR3 region has 14 residues. Germline-derived CDR1 and CDR2 are LNHDA and SQIVND (reference sequence). Trimming removed 3 bases from V and 3 bases from J; junction bases left unmatched: 5.

The gene calls are TRBV7-9 and TRBJ2-7; D is possibly TRBD1 (5 bases). CDR3 length: 13 residues. The germline gives CDR1 SEHNR, CDR2 FQNEAQ (reference sequence). V was clipped by 5 bases and J by 6 bases, with 14 bases between them. The DNA for the CDR3 is TGTGCCAGCAGCCCCATAGGGGTTCTCGAGCAGTACTTC. This translates into CASSPIGVLEQYF.

The chain couples TRBV30 to TRBJ2-7, with D possibly TRBD2 on 6 matching bases. The CDR3 consists of 13 residues. Trimming took 5 bases from V and 6 from J, leaving 17 bases between them. The germline CDR1 and CDR2 sequences are GTSNPN and SVGIG (reference sequence). CDR3: CAWSKSGGAEQYF. The CDR3 nucleotides are TGTGCCTGGTCCAAGTCCGGAGGGGCCGAGCAGTACTTC.

The rearrangement joins TRBV6-4 to TRBJ2-1; D is ambiguous. V lost 4 bases, J lost 0 bases, and 7 bases lay in between. From germline, CDR1 is MRHNA and CDR2 SNTAGT. The CDR3 length is 14 residues. The CDR3 is CASSVSDSYNEQFF. The DNA for the CDR3 is TGTGCCAGCAGTGTGAGCGACTCCTACAATGAGCAGTTCTTC.

V and J are TRBV5-1 and TRBJ2-3, with TRBD2 matching over 8 bases. The length of the CDR3 is 14 residues. The germline V gene has CDR1 SGHRS and CDR2 YFSETQ. The V and J ends lost 9 bases and 1 base, in that order; junction bases with no gene match: 7. The CDR3 DNA reads TGCGCCACCAAAGCGGGAGCGGGCACAGATACGCAGTATTTT. This translates into CATKAGAGTDTQYF.

This chain connects TRBV5-1 to TRBJ1-1; D possibly corresponds to TRBD1 (5 bases). The ends were cut back, 2 bases at V and 3 bases at J, with 8 bases in the middle. This CDR3 is built from 13 residues. CDR1 and CDR2 from the germline V gene are SGHRS and YFSETQ. The CDR3 bases are TGCGCCAGCAGCTTTTCGGGGGACACTGAAGCTTTCTTT. It codes for CASSFSGDTEAFF.

The chain carries TRBV11-2 and TRBJ2-5; TRBD1 agrees at 7 bases. CDR1 is SGHAT, CDR2 FQNNGV, per germline. This CDR3 is 13 amino acids long. V lost 4 bases, J lost 5 bases, and 4 bases stayed unmatched. CDR3 amino acids: CASSSTGQETQYF. CDR3 nucleotides: TGTGCCAGCAGCTCGACAGGGCAGGAGACCCAGTACTTC. The complete variable domain, with remaining parts taken from reference TRBV11-2 and TRBJ2-5, reads EAGVAQSPRYKIIEKRQSVAFWCNPISGHATLYWYQQILGQGPKLLIQFQNNGVVDDSQLPKDRFSAERLKGVDSTLKIQPAKLEDSAVYLCASSSTGQETQYFGPGTRLLVL.

V is TRBV10-3 and J is TRBJ1-3; D is ambiguous. The germline V gene has CDR1 ENHRY and CDR2 SYGVKD. Trimming took off 0 bases at V and 0 bases at J, with 6 bases between the two ends. The CDR3 loop spans 15 amino acids. CDR3 in DNA: TGTGCCATCAGTGAGTCGGGCAACTCTGGAAACACCATATATTTT. Its protein product is CAISESGNSGNTIYF.

The gene calls are TRBV18 and TRBJ2-5; maybe TRBD1 (5 bases). CDR1 and CDR2 from the germline V gene are KGHSH and LQKENI. This CDR3 is built from 13 residues. Trimming took 2 bases from V and 4 from J, leaving 8 bases between them. DNA of the CDR3: TGTGCCAGCTCACCAAAGGACATAGAGACCCAGTACTTC. This translates into CASSPKDIETQYF.

This chain uses TRBV28 with TRBJ1-2; D gene ambiguous. Germline CDR1 is MDHEN and CDR2 is SYDVKM. This CDR3 has 12 amino acids. Trimming pared 5 bases from V and 7 bases from J, leaving 11 bases between. The CDR3 coding sequence is TGTGCCAGCAGTCCGCCGGGGTCTGGCTACACCTTC. Protein: CASSPPGSGYTF.

The chain's CDR3 is CAHGLADSYEQYF. CDR3 bases: TGTGCCCATGGACTAGCGGACTCCTACGAGCAGTACTTC. The rearrangement uses TRBV30 and TRBJ2-7, with TRBD2 matching over 10 bases. Looked up from germline, CDR1 is GTSNPN and CDR2 is SVGIG (reference sequence). The junction had 4 bases not matched to a gene; V was cut back by 8 bases and J by 0 bases. This CDR3 is built from 13 residues. The variable domain in full, with the rest retrieved from reference TRBV30 and TRBJ2-7, is SQTIHQWPATLVQPVGSPLSLECTVEGTSNPNLYWYRQAAGRGLQLLFYSVGIGQISSEVPQNLSASRPQDRQFILSSKKLLLSDSGFYLCAHGLADSYEQYFGPGTRLTVT.

This chain joins TRBV2 and TRBJ1-3; no reliable D call. From germline, CDR1 is SNHLY and CDR2 FYNNEI. Deletions cut 1 base from V and 0 bases from J, with 13 bases between. CDR3 size: 17 residues. The CDR3 region has the DNA TGTGCCAGCAGTGAAGTAAAGACGGAGAGCTCTGGAAACACCATATATTTT. It translates to CASSEVKTESSGNTIYF.

CDR3 nucleotides: TGTGCCAGCAGTCCCCGGGGGGAGAACTATGGCTACACCTTC. Its protein product is CASSPRGENYGYTF. The V call is TRBV9, the J call TRBJ1-2; D perhaps matches TRBD1 (5 bases). CDR3 length: 14 amino acids. In germline, CDR1 is SGDLS, CDR2 YYNGEE. The V end lost 5 bases, the J end lost 2 bases, and 13 bases lay between the germline ends.

The chain has TRBV9 and TRBJ2-3; 10 nucleotides line up with TRBD2. The V gene's germline CDR1 is SGDLS and CDR2 YYNGEE. This CDR3 has 19 residues. Trimming removed 0 bases from V and 2 bases from J; junction bases left unmatched: 12. CDR3 DNA: TGTGCCAGCAGCGTAGAACCGCTAGCGGGGGCTGATTTCACAGATACGCAGTATTTT. Translation gives CASSVEPLAGADFTDTQYF.

The V gene is TRBV5-8, the J gene TRBJ2-2, with D possibly matching TRBD1 (6 bases). Trimming took off 1 base at V and 5 bases at J, with 12 bases between the two ends. This CDR3 comprises 15 residues. Germline V gene data show CDR1 as SGHTS and CDR2 as YDEGEE. This CDR3 is CASSLPGERTGELFF. The CDR3 nucleotides are TGTGCCAGCAGCTTGCCAGGGGAGAGGACCGGGGAGCTGTTTTTT. Complete variable domain (other parts from reference TRBV5-8 and TRBJ2-2): EAGVTQSPTHLIKTRGQQATLRCSPISGHTSVYWYQQALGLGLQFLLWYDEGEERNRGNFPPRFSGRQFPNYSSELNVNALELEDSALYLCASSLPGERTGELFFGEGSRLTVL.

The chain links TRBV6-1 to TRBJ2-7; 11 nucleotides line up with TRBD2. After removal of 6 bases from V and 5 bases from J, the junction contained 3 bases not matched to a gene. This CDR3 is built from 13 residues. From germline, CDR1 is MNHNS and CDR2 SASEGT. Written as DNA, the CDR3 is TGTGCCAGCAGACCACTAGCGGGAGACGAGCAGTACTTC. This codes for CASRPLAGDEQYF.

The DNA of the CDR3 is TGTGCCAGCAGCTTGGCCGGGTTAGAGACCCAGTACTTC. Translating gives CASSLAGLETQYF. The chain combines TRBV5-6 with TRBJ2-5; D not certain. The ends were cut back, 0 bases at V and 4 bases at J, with 7 bases in the middle. Germline V gives CDR1 SGHDT, CDR2 YYEEEE. The CDR3 runs to 13 residues.

The V gene is TRBV5-1, the J gene TRBJ1-1, with 11 bases matching TRBD1. CDR1 is SGHRS, CDR2 YFSETQ, per germline. The CDR3 spans 16 residues. J lost 1 base, V lost 4 bases, and 6 bases had no gene match. CDR3 sequence: CASSLGQGAPNTEAFF. The CDR3 region has the DNA TGCGCCAGCAGCCTAGGACAGGGGGCGCCGAACACTGAAGCTTTCTTT.

The chain uses TRBV7-9 and TRBJ2-2, with 8 positions matching TRBD2. This CDR3 region has 15 residues. J was trimmed by 5 bases and V by 3 bases; bases with no gene match: 5. The germline CDR1 and CDR2 sequences are SEHNR and FQNEAQ (reference sequence). CDR3 in DNA: TGTGCCAGCAGCTTTGGTACTAGCGGTACCGGGGAGCTGTTTTTT. It codes for CASSFGTSGTGELFF.

The chain carries TRBV23-1 and TRBJ2-2, with 8 nucleotides matching TRBD2. TRBV23-1 carries the ORF label, with uncertain function. This CDR3 spans 18 amino acids. The junction had 11 bases not matched to a gene; V was cut back by 4 bases and J by 1 base. The chain's CDR3 is CASSLPGGLPMNTGELFF. The CDR3 nucleotides read TGCGCCAGCAGTCTCCCGGGAGGGCTACCTATGAACACCGGGGAGCTGTTTTTT.